This TCR beta chain was identified during a study of shared T cell receptors in the human thymus. Sequencing was performed with immunoSEQ multiplex PCR; in TCRdb, only in-frame clones are kept and a portion is missing. The sample has about 660,000 clones, roughly 90% seen once; the top ten hold roughly 0.0097%. The CDR3 length is 16 residues. Germline V gives CDR1 KGHSH, CDR2 LQKENI. V lost 0 bases, J lost 0 bases, and 2 bases stayed unmatched. These same data were also listed under a study on human thymus T cells. That publication notes: Having surgery to correct congenital heart defects, healthy Finnish infants acted as the donors.

The sequencing input was thymocytes. This TCR derives from a boy less than two years old with a congenital heart defect. This chain connects TRBV18 to TRBJ2-1, with 7 bases fitting TRBD1. The CDR3 is CASSPPAGGSYNEQFF. CDR3 DNA sequence: TGTGCCAGCTCACCACCTGCAGGGGGCTCCTACAATGAGCAGTTCTTC.